This T cell receptor beta chain was obtained from a study of CD8 T cells in ankylosing spondylitis. To note about this clonotype: Antigen specificity is unknown.

The CDR3 is 14 residues long. CDR1 and CDR2 (germline): SGHRS, YFSETQ. With 5 bases clipped from V and 0 bases from J, the junction kept 3 bases outside the gene matches. General study points: Matched ankylosing spondylitis synovial fluid reportedly contained a significantly enriched population of disease-linked clones. What appeared characteristic of ankylosing spondylitis blood was a TCR beta motif of several highly homologous variants.

Generation of TCR beta libraries employed quantitative 5'-RACE incorporating molecular barcodes. Using its own MiXCR run on the 5' RACE reads, TCRdb lists one record per CDR3 protein. Of 500,000 to 550,000 distinct CDR3 sequences listed, 10% to 15% are singletons. The sequenced sample consisted of blood, either unsorted or a sorted T cell fraction (not recorded which). The chain couples TRBV5-1 to TRBJ2-7, with 9 bases matching TRBD2. The TCR was taken from a male donor with ankylosing spondylitis. In DNA, the CDR3 is TGCGCCAGCAGTCGGACTAGCGACTCCTACGAGCAGTACGTC. Translating gives CASSRTSDSYEQYV.